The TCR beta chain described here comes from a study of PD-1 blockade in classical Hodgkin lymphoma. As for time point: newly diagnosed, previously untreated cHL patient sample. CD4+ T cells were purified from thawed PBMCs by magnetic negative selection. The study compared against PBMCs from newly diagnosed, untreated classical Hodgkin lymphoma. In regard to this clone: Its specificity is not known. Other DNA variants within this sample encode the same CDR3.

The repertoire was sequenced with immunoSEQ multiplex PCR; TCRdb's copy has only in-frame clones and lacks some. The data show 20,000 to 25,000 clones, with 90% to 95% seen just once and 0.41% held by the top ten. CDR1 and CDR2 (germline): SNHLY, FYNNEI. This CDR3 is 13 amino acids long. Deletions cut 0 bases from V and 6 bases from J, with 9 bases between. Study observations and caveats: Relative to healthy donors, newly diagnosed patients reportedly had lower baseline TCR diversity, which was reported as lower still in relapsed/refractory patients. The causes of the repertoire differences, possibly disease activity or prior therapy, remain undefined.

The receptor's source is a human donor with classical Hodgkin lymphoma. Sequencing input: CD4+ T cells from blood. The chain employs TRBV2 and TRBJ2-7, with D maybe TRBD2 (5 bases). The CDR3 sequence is CASSEARATEQYF. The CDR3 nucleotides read TGTGCCAGCAGTGAAGCGCGGGCGACCGAGCAGTACTTC.